What follows is one T cell receptor beta chain and its context. Its antigen target is currently unknown. Nothing much larger sits one base from this clone, and base qualities are not available. The immunoSEQ Assay, a bias-controlled multiplex PCR, was used to amplify TCRbeta CDR3 regions from genomic DNA. The published analysis was carried out like this. The number of nucleated cells in each sample was estimated from the amplification of reference gene primers within the assay. To quantify the absolute abundance of each unique TCRbeta CDR3 rearrangement, sequence reads were collapsed and filtered. For each sample, productive Simpson clonality was calculated as the square root of Simpson's diversity index across productive rearrangements. Not all clones reach the TCRdb copy of this immuneACCESS table, which keeps in-frame sequences only. Checked studies attribute under half of the gap to unresolved V genes and leave the rest unexplained. V and J calls and clone size follow that table, whereas D and trimming were derived from the DNA. In this sample the table shows roughly 220,000 clones, about 88% of which occur a single time. Together, the top ten hold 2.9% of the sample.

These data belong to a study of blood T cell repertoires in COVID-19 (TCRdb year 2020). Context from the whole study: Samples from collaborators originated in the United States, Italy and Spain and spanned both the acute and convalescent phases of COVID-19. Deeply sampled blood TCRbeta repertoires from subjects exposed to, actively infected with, or recovered from COVID-19 were included in the dataset. Where HLA class I and class II types were available, the types were taken from metadata supplied by the sample provider, not from assay-based typing. The material from the prospective study consisted of cDNA or gDNA derived from T cells, B-cell-depleted T cells, or PBMCs. Samples were obtained from the ongoing ImmuneRACE study (first 160 participants) and from approximately 1,200 subjects provided by 6 global collaborators. The repertoires were released in a freely available public database intended as a resource for research on the immune response to SARS-CoV-2. A de-identified subject ID, COVID-19 status, age in years and sex were almost always included in the sample metadata.

Overall study results and their limits: Clinical and demographic metadata were provided uncurated, with the amount varying by source and participant.

Trimmed from V: 7 bases; trimmed from J: 9 bases; junction bases lacking a gene match: 17. Per the germline V gene (reference sequence), LNHDA is the CDR1 and SQIVND is the CDR2. The CDR3, from cysteine to phenylalanine, totals 15 residues. Kept here is only the CDR3 DNA, which spans 45 bases and is read in frame from base 1. Samples from volunteer blood donors who had recovered from COVID-19 were contributed by a second Seattle source. Whole blood was collected in K2EDTA tubes by collaborating institutions according to the institutions' own protocols. For TCRbeta analysis, collaborators shipped samples as frozen whole blood, isolated PBMCs, or DNA extracted from either of those sample types.

The clonotype originates from a man aged 45-65 years who had recovered from COVID-19. The sample consisted of peripheral blood. In this chain, TRBV19 is recombined with TRBJ2-5; 7 bases in the junction line up with TRBD2. The DNA is TGTGCCAGTACCCCAAGACTAGCTGCCTTAGGAGCCCAGTACTTC. Its translation reads: CASTPRLAALGAQYF.